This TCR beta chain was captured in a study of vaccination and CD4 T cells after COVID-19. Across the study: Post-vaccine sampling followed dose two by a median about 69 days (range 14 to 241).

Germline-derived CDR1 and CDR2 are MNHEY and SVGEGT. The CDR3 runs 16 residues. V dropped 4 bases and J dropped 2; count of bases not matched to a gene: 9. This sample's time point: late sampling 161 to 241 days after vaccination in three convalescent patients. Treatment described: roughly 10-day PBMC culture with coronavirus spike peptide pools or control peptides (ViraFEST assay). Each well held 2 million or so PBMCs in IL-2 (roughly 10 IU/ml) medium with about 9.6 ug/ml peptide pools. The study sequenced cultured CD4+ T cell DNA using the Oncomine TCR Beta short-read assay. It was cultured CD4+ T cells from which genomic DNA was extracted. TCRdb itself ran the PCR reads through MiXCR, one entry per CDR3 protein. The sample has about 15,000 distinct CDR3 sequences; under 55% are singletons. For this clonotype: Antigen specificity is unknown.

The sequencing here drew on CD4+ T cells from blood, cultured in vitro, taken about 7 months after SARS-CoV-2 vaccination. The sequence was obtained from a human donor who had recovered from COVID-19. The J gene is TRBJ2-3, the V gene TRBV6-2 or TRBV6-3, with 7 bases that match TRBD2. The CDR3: CASSWGRGGHTDTQYF. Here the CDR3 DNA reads TGTGCCAGCAGTTGGGGCCGGGGAGGGCACACAGATACGCAGTATTTT.